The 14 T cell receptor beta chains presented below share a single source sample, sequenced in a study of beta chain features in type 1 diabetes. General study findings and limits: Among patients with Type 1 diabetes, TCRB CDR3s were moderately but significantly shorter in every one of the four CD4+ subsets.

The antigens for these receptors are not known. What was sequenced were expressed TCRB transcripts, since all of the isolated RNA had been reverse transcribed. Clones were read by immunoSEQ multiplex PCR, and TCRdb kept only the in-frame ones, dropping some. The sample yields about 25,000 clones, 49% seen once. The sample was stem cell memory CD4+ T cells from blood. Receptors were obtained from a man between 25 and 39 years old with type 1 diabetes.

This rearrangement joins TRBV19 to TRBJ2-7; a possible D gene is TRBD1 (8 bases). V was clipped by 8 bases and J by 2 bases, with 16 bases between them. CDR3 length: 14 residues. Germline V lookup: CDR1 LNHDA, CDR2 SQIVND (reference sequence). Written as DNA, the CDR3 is TGTGCCAGTCGACGGACAGGGACTACCTACGAGCAGTACTTC. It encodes CASRRTGTTYEQYF.

The CDR3 loop is CASRRGPSQETQYF. The CDR3 DNA sequence: TGTGCCAGCAGAAGGGGCCCAAGCCAAGAGACCCAGTACTTC. This chain uses TRBV27 with TRBJ2-5; TRBD1 is a possible D gene (5 bases). The CDR3 runs to 14 residues. Trimming shortened V by 6 bases and J by 1 base, and 12 bases separated the two germline ends. From germline, CDR1 is MNHEY and CDR2 SMNVEV (reference sequence).

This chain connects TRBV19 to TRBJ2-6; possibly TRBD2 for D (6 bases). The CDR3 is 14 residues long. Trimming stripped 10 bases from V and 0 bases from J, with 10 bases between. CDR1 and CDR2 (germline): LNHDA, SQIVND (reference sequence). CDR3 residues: CATRGFSGANVLTF. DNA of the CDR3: TGTGCCACCCGGGGGTTCTCTGGGGCCAACGTCCTGACTTTC.

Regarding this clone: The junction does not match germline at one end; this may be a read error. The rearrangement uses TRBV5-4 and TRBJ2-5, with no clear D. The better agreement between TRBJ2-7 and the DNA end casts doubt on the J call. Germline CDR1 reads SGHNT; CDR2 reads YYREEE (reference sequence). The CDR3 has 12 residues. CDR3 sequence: CANSLESYEQYF. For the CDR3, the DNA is TGTGCCAACAGCTTGGAGTCCTACGAGCAGTACTTC.

The CDR3: CASSLEVAGADTDTQYF. Here the CDR3 DNA reads TGCGCCAGCAGCTTGGAAGTAGCGGGAGCGGATACAGATACGCAGTATTTT. The chain combines TRBV5-1 with TRBJ2-3; 9 bases line up with TRBD2. The V gene end was trimmed by 0 bases and the J gene end by 3 bases; junction bases not matched to a gene: 8. The V gene's germline CDR1 is SGHRS and CDR2 YFSETQ. CDR3 length: 17 amino acids.

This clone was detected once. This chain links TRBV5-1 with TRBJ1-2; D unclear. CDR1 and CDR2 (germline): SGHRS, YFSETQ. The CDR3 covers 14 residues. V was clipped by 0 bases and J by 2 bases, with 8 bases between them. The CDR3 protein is CASSLVAGNYGYTF. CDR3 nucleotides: TGCGCCAGCAGCTTGGTCGCGGGAAACTATGGCTACACCTTC.

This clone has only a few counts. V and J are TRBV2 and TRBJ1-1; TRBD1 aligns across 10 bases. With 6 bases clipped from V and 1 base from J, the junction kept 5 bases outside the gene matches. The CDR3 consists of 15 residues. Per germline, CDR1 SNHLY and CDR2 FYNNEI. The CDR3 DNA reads TGTGCCAGCAGCCCCGACAGGGGGCAGAACACTGAAGCTTTCTTT. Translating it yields CASSPDRGQNTEAFF.

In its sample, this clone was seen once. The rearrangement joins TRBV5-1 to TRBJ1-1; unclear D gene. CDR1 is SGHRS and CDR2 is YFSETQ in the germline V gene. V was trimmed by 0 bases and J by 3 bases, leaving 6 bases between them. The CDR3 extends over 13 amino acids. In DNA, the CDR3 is TGCGCCAGCAGCTTGGGTTCGGACACTGAAGCTTTCTTT. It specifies CASSLGSDTEAFF.

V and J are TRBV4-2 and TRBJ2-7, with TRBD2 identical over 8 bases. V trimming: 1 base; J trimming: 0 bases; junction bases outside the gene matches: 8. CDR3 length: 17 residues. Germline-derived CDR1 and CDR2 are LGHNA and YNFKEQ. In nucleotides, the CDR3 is TGTGCCAGCAGCCAAGTCGAGTCGCGGGAGGCCTCCTACGAGCAGTACTTC. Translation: CASSQVESREASYEQYF.

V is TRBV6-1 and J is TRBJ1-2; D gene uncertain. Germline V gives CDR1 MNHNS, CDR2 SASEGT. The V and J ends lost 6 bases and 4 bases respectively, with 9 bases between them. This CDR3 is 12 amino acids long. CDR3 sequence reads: CASSQEVYGYTF. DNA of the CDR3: TGTGCCAGCAGCCAGGAGGTCTATGGCTACACCTTC.

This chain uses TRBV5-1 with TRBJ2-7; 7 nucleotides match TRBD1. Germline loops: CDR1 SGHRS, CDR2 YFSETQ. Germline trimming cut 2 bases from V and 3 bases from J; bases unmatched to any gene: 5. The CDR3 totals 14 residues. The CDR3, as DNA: TGCGCCAGCAGCTTTGGGACAGTCTTCTACGAGCAGTACTTC. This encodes CASSFGTVFYEQYF.

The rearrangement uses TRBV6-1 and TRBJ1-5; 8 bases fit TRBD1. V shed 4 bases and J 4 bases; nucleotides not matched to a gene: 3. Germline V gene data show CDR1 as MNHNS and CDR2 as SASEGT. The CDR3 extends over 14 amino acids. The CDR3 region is CASSGRTGNQPQHF. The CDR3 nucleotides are TGTGCCAGCAGTGGGCGGACAGGGAATCAGCCCCAGCATTTT.

The CDR3 sequence is CASSVRSNQPQHF. CDR3 nucleotides: TGTGCCAGCAGTGTTCGTAGTAACCAGCCCCAGCATTTT. J is TRBJ1-5 and V is TRBV2; D not certain. CDR1 and CDR2 (germline): SNHLY, FYNNEI. V was trimmed by 4 bases and J by 7 bases, leaving 11 bases between them. The CDR3 spans 13 residues. Supplemented by reference TRBV2 and TRBJ1-5, the full variable domain reads EPEVTQTPSHQVTQMGQEVILRCVPISNHLYFYWYRQILGQKVEFLVSFYNNEISEKSEIFDDQFSVERPDGSNFTLKIRSTKLEDSAMYFCASSVRSNQPQHFGDGTRLSIL.

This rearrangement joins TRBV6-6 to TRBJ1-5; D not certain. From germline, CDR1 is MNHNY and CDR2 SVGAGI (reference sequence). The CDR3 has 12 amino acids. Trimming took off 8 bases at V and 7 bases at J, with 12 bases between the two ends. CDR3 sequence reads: CASLGLGQPQHF. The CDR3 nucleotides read TGTGCCAGCCTCGGACTCGGCCAGCCCCAGCATTTT.